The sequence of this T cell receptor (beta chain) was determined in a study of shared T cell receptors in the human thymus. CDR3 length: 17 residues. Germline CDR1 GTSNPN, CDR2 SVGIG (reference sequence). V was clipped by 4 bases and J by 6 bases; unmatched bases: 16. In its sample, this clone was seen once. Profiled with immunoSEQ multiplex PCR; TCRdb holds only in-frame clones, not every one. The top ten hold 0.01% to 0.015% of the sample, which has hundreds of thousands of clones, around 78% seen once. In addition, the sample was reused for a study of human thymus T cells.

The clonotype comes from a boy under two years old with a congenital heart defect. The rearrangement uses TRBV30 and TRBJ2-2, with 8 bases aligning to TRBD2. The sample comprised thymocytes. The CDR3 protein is CAWKDGLAHRGAGELFF. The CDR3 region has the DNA TGTGCCTGGAAAGATGGACTAGCCCATCGGGGGGCCGGGGAGCTGTTTTTT. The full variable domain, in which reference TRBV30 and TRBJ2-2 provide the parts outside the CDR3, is SQTIHQWPATLVQPVGSPLSLECTVEGTSNPNLYWYRQAAGRGLQLLFYSVGIGQISSEVPQNLSASRPQDRQFILSSKKLLLSDSGFYLCAWKDGLAHRGAGELFFGEGSRLTVL.